These T cell receptor beta chains were read from a single sample in a study of cytomegalovirus exposure and HLA in healthy donors. The protocol was immunoSEQ multiplex PCR, while the TCRdb copy is restricted to in-frame clones and leaves out a portion. The table lists about 120,000 clones, around 79% of them singletons. The sequenced sample was PBMCs. The receptors derive from a woman aged 35 to 49 in good health and CMV-seronegative. Both conserved end residues are part of each CDR3. The D gene is left open where the match is weak. Clone size appears in some rows only: once, few, many, or a class for an expanded clone.

V	size	length	D	J	CDR3	DNA
TRBV6-5	once	14	TRBD1	TRBJ1-1	CASSRGQTNTEAFF	TGTGCCAGCAGCCGGGGACAGACCAACACTGAAGCTTTCTTT
TRBV6-1	.	13	.	TRBJ1-5	CASASDGAQPQHF	TGTGCCAGTGCCTCTGACGGAGCTCAGCCCCAGCATTTT
TRBV7-3	.	16	.	TRBJ2-7	CASSLTYSVATAEQYF	TGTGCCAGCAGCTTAACGTATTCAGTCGCGACAGCCGAGCAGTACTTC
TRBV28	.	15	.	TRBJ1-2	CASSFTGASNYGYTF	TGTGCCAGCAGTTTCACCGGAGCTTCGAACTATGGCTACACCTTC
TRBV27	.	16	TRBD2	TRBJ2-1	CASSYLASGSANEQFF	TGTGCCAGCAGTTACCTCGCTAGCGGGTCAGCCAATGAGCAGTTCTTC
TRBV4-3	.	16	TRBD1	TRBJ1-4	CASSPSHGTGGEKLFF	TGCGCCAGCAGCCCCTCCCATGGGACAGGGGGGGAAAAACTGTTTTTT
TRBV7-8	few	18	TRBD2	TRBJ2-5	CASSPRLAGVPFQETQYF	TGTGCCAGCAGCCCCCGACTAGCGGGAGTCCCGTTCCAAGAGACCCAGTACTTC
TRBV2	.	15	TRBD2	TRBJ2-1	CASSEAPSGYNEQFF	TGTGCCAGCAGTGAAGCGCCTAGCGGGTACAATGAGCAGTTCTTC
TRBV29-1	few	16	TRBD1	TRBJ2-3	CSVEEPGTESTDTQYF	TGCAGCGTTGAAGAACCCGGGACAGAGAGCACAGATACGCAGTATTTT
TRBV12-5	.	13	.	TRBJ2-2	CASGLAGPGELFF	TGTGCTAGTGGTTTGGCAGGGCCGGGGGAGCTGTTTTTT
TRBV29-1	.	14	.	TRBJ2-4	CSAIDWSGKNIQYF	TGCAGCGCGATTGACTGGAGCGGGAAAAACATTCAGTACTTC
TRBV29-1	few	11	.	TRBJ2-7	CSAKQGYEQYF	TGCAGCGCCAAACAGGGTTACGAGCAGTACTTC
TRBV19	.	15	TRBD1	TRBJ1-2	CASSSHRGQVYGYTF	TGTGCCAGTAGTTCTCACAGGGGGCAAGTCTATGGCTACACCTTC
TRBV29-1	few	14	TRBD1	TRBJ2-3	CSVGGTGLSDTQYF	TGCAGCGTTGGTGGGACAGGGTTATCAGATACGCAGTATTTT
TRBV7-2	.	13	TRBD1	TRBJ1-5	CASSLQGDQPQHF	TGTGCCAGCAGCTTACAGGGGGATCAGCCCCAGCATTTT
TRBV5-4	once	14	TRBD1	TRBJ2-3	CASSYGQGGDTQYF	TGTGCCAGCAGCTACGGACAGGGAGGTGATACGCAGTATTTT
TRBV6-1	.	15	.	TRBJ2-2	CASLVVSQNTGELFF	TGTGCCAGCCTTGTGGTCTCACAAAACACCGGGGAGCTGTTTTTT
TRBV9	.	15	TRBD1	TRBJ1-1	CASSTGPGQVTEAFF	TGTGCCAGCAGCACGGGACCGGGACAGGTCACTGAAGCTTTCTTT
TRBV4-2	.	15	.	TRBJ1-1	CASSQERQINTEAFF	TGTGCCAGCAGCCAAGAACGACAGATAAACACTGAAGCTTTCTTT
TRBV11-2	.	16	TRBD2	TRBJ2-1	CASSLVRLAGGDEQFF	TGTGCCAGCAGCTTAGTTAGGCTAGCGGGAGGGGATGAGCAGTTCTTC
TRBV6-5	.	15	.	TRBJ1-6	CASSLGAGVNSPLHF	TGTGCCAGCTCCCTAGGGGCAGGGGTGAATTCACCCCTCCACTTT
TRBV7-3	.	16	.	TRBJ2-1	CASSPRQASSYNEQFF	TGTGCCAGCAGCCCCCGGCAGGCAAGCTCCTACAATGAGCAGTTCTTC
TRBV4-2	.	15	TRBD1	TRBJ1-1	CASSQDTGDRGKAFF	TGTGCCAGCAGCCAAGACACCGGGGACAGGGGAAAAGCTTTCTTT
TRBV6-1	.	15	TRBD2	TRBJ2-1	CASSGGTSGDNEQFF	TGTGCCAGCAGTGGTGGGACTAGCGGAGACAATGAGCAGTTCTTC
TRBV6-5	once	14	.	TRBJ1-2	CASSYVRSRGGYTF	TGTGCCAGCAGTTACGTAAGAAGCAGGGGTGGCTACACCTTC
TRBV7-8	few	15	.	TRBJ1-5	CASSIQGVGNQPQHF	TGTGCCAGCAGCATACAGGGTGTTGGCAATCAGCCCCAGCATTTT
TRBV11-1	.	16	TRBD2	TRBJ2-1	CASSSSGRVSYNEQFF	TGTGCCAGCAGCTCTAGCGGGAGAGTCTCCTACAATGAGCAGTTCTTC
TRBV4-3	.	18	TRBD1	TRBJ1-6	CASSQDLRRDRADSPLHF	TGCGCCAGCAGCCAAGATTTACGGCGGGACAGGGCCGATTCACCCCTCCACTTT
TRBV4-3	.	13	.	TRBJ1-4	CASSQDRAEKLFF	TGCGCCAGCAGCCAAGACAGGGCAGAAAAACTGTTTTTT
TRBV7-8	.	14	.	TRBJ2-5	CASSAVAVQETQYF	TGTGCCAGCAGCGCAGTAGCGGTTCAAGAGACCCAGTACTTC
TRBV30	.	14	.	TRBJ1-4	CAWSVGGGGEKLFF	TGTGCCTGGAGTGTAGGGGGGGGAGGAGAAAAACTGTTTTTT
TRBV2	.	15	TRBD1	TRBJ1-6	CASSGQGADNSPLHF	TGTGCCAGCAGTGGACAGGGCGCCGATAATTCACCCCTCCACTTT
TRBV6-1	.	14	.	TRBJ1-1	CASSEIVGNTEAFF	TGTGCCAGCAGTGAAATAGTCGGGAACACTGAAGCTTTCTTT
TRBV9	.	15	TRBD1	TRBJ2-7	CASSVGGQGNYEQYF	TGTGCCAGCAGCGTAGGGGGACAGGGGAACTACGAGCAGTACTTC
TRBV7-2	.	14	.	TRBJ2-3	CASSAGLPGDTQYF	TGTGCCAGCAGCGCGGGACTGCCTGGGGATACGCAGTATTTT
TRBV12-5	.	15	.	TRBJ2-1	CASGLVGGAYNEQFF	TGTGCTAGTGGTTTGGTAGGAGGGGCCTACAATGAGCAGTTCTTC
TRBV7-2	.	15	TRBD2	TRBJ2-5	CASSLRSGGAETQYF	TGTGCCAGCAGCTTGAGGAGCGGGGGGGCAGAGACCCAGTACTTC
TRBV28	.	16	TRBD1	TRBJ2-2	CASSETGSSKTGELFF	TGTGCCAGCAGTGAGACAGGGAGTTCAAAGACCGGGGAGCTGTTTTTT
TRBV28	few	14	TRBD2	TRBJ2-7	CASGGSGGTYEQYF	TGTGCCAGCGGCGGTAGCGGGGGAACCTACGAGCAGTACTTC
TRBV19	few	12	TRBD1	TRBJ1-2	CASSPTGSGYTF	TGTGCCAGTAGCCCGACAGGGAGTGGCTACACCTTC
TRBV7-2	.	13	.	TRBJ2-5	CASSPSSVGTQYF	TGTGCCAGCAGCCCTTCTAGCGTCGGGACCCAGTACTTC
TRBV6-6	.	15	TRBD1	TRBJ1-2	CASSSDRGRMYGYTF	TGTGCCAGCAGTTCCGACAGGGGGCGAATGTATGGCTACACCTTC
TRBV5-4	.	15	.	TRBJ2-7	CASSLGQGGFDEQYF	TGTGCCAGCAGCTTGGGGCAGGGTGGGTTTGACGAGCAGTACTTC
TRBV5-4	.	15	.	TRBJ1-1	CASTRGGDFRTEAFF	TGTGCCAGCACGAGAGGGGGGGATTTTCGCACTGAAGCTTTCTTT
TRBV11-2	.	17	.	TRBJ1-3	CASSHTFGGSSGNTIYF	TGTGCCAGCAGTCATACCTTTGGGGGGAGCTCTGGAAACACCATATATTTT
TRBV12-5	.	13	.	TRBJ2-1	CASGLGLAGEQFF	TGTGCTAGTGGTTTGGGATTAGCCGGTGAGCAGTTCTTC